The 5 T cell receptor beta chains given below trace back to one sample, sequenced in a study of T cell responses to AZD1222 COVID-19 vaccine. Sequencing used immunoSEQ multiplex PCR; TCRdb keeps in-frame clones, though not all of them. The data show roughly 110,000 clones, with around 90% seen just once and 3.5% to 4.5% held by the top ten. The sequences come from peripheral blood, collected on day 0 of AZD1222 vaccination. The receptors were gathered from an adult in good health.

This clone was detected once. J is TRBJ1-1 and V is TRBV5-6; the D is unclear. Deletions cut 4 bases from V and 0 bases from J, with 7 bases between. Germline V gene lookup returns CDR1 SGHDT and CDR2 YYEEEE. The CDR3 is 13 residues long. The CDR3, as DNA: TGTGCCAGCAGCCACATAATGAACACTGAAGCTTTCTTT. Protein: CASSHIMNTEAFF.

The chain couples TRBV7-2 to TRBJ2-7, with 13 positions matching TRBD2. J was trimmed by 2 bases and V by 5 bases; bases with no gene match: 3. CDR1 and CDR2 from the germline V gene are SGHTA and FQGNSA. The CDR3 loop spans 15 amino acids. The CDR3: CASSAGTSGAYEQYF. CDR3 DNA sequence: TGTGCCAGCAGCGCGGGGACTAGCGGGGCCTACGAGCAGTACTTC.

The J gene is TRBJ1-1, the V gene TRBV7-3; D gene ambiguous. Trimming removed 4 bases at V and 4 bases at J, with 25 bases between. The CDR3 contains 18 residues. Germline V CDR1 and CDR2: SGHTA, FQGTGA. CDR3 DNA: TGTGCCAGCAGCTCTGTCTCAGTGCCCGTAGGTAGGGTCACTGAAGCTTTCTTT. This translates into CASSSVSVPVGRVTEAFF.

The chain employs TRBV6-5 and TRBJ1-2, with 7 bases lining up with TRBD1. The CDR3 covers 13 residues. After removal of 5 bases from V and 5 bases from J, the junction contained 5 bases not matched to a gene. Germline lookup yields CDR1 MNHEY and CDR2 SVGAGI. This chain's CDR3 is CASSPWTGYGYTF. Written as DNA, the CDR3 is TGTGCCAGCAGTCCTTGGACAGGTTATGGCTACACCTTC.

The chain recombines TRBV2 with TRBJ1-1; a weak D match, TRBD1 (5 bases). The V and J ends lost 6 bases and 1 base respectively, with 12 bases between them. The CDR3 runs 14 residues. Per germline, CDR1 SNHLY and CDR2 FYNNEI. CDR3 sequence (DNA): TGTGCCAGCAGGGAGGACACCGCGAACACTGAAGCTTTCTTT. Its translation: CASREDTANTEAFF.